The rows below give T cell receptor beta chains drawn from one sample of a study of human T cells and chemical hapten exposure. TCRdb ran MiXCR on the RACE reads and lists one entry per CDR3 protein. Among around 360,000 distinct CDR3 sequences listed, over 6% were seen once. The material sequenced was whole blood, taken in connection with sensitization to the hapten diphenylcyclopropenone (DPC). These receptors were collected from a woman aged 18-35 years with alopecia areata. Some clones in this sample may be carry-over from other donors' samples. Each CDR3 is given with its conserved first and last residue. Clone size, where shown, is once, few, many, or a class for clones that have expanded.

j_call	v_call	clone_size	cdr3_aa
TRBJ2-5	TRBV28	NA	CASSSGQVGETQYF
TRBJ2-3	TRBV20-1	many	CSARDSRSGTDTQYF
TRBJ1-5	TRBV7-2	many	CASSFRGISGNQPQHF
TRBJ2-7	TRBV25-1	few	CASSDWEGGHYEQYF
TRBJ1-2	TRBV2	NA	CASSSATNKGYTF
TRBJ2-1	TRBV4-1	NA	CASSQDITTTYNEQFF
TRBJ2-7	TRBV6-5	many	CASSKAGGPGEQYF
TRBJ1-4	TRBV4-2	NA	CASSQEGSGIGEKLFF
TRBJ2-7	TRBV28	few	CASSPLPGTHSYEQYF
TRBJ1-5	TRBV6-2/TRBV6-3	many	CASSYSKTGDGSNQPQHF
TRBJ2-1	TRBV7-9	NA	CASRWTGTDEQFF
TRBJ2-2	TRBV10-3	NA	CAISRADTGELFF
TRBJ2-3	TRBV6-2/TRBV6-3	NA	CASSGEITDTQYF
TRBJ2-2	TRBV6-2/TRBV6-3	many	CASSHDREAGELFF